A selection of T cell receptor beta chains follows, all from one sample in a study of identical twins. TCRdb processed the 5' RACE reads anew with MiXCR; each CDR3 protein has one entry. The sample lists about 520,000 distinct CDR3 sequences; 22% were seen once. The same sample was also used in a study of T cells expressing NK-cell markers.

Sample: CD4+ T cells sorted from blood. The receptors come from a woman aged 18-29 years in good health. The CDR3 runs from the conserved cysteine through the conserved F or W. Fields, in order: clone size, J gene, V gene, CDR3 length, D gene, CDR3 protein, CDR3 DNA. D genes are given only for firm matches. The size field is filled for only some rows; it gives once, few, many or a size class.

clone_size: few
j_call: TRBJ2-2
v_call: TRBV10-2
cdr3_length: 17
d_call: .
cdr3_aa: CASSGGNRVGNTGELFF
cdr3_nt: TGCGCCAGCAGTGGGGGTAATCGGGTGGGGAACACCGGGGAGCTGTTTTTT

clone_size: .
j_call: TRBJ2-1
v_call: TRBV7-9
cdr3_length: 16
d_call: TRBD2
cdr3_aa: CASSLGAGGRYNEQFF
cdr3_nt: TGTGCCAGCAGCCTTGGAGCGGGGGGGCGATACAATGAGCAGTTCTTC

clone_size: .
j_call: TRBJ1-1
v_call: TRBV5-6
cdr3_length: 16
d_call: .
cdr3_aa: CASSLPGFMGNTEAFF
cdr3_nt: TGTGCCAGCAGCTTGCCCGGCTTTATGGGGAACACTGAAGCTTTCTTT

clone_size: .
j_call: TRBJ2-7
v_call: TRBV28
cdr3_length: 11
d_call: .
cdr3_aa: CASSFFVEQYF
cdr3_nt: TGTGCCAGCAGTTTCTTTGTCGAGCAGTACTTC

clone_size: .
j_call: TRBJ2-7
v_call: TRBV27
cdr3_length: 14
d_call: TRBD1
cdr3_aa: CASSEQGASYEQYF
cdr3_nt: TGTGCCAGCAGTGAACAGGGGGCTTCTTACGAGCAGTACTTC

clone_size: few
j_call: TRBJ1-1
v_call: TRBV7-6
cdr3_length: 15
d_call: .
cdr3_aa: CASSLWTGMNTEAFF
cdr3_nt: TGTGCCAGCAGCTTATGGACGGGAATGAACACTGAAGCTTTCTTT

clone_size: few
j_call: TRBJ2-7
v_call: TRBV5-5
cdr3_length: 12
d_call: .
cdr3_aa: CASSFSPGEQYF
cdr3_nt: TGTGCCAGCAGCTTCTCACCCGGCGAGCAGTACTTC

clone_size: .
j_call: TRBJ2-5
v_call: TRBV11-1
cdr3_length: 19
d_call: TRBD2
cdr3_aa: CASSLQGRISGGAGETQYF
cdr3_nt: TGTGCCAGCAGCTTACAGGGACGGATTAGCGGGGGGGCCGGAGAGACCCAGTACTTC

clone_size: once
j_call: TRBJ2-1
v_call: TRBV20-1
cdr3_length: 11
d_call: .
cdr3_aa: CSLDRYNEQFF
cdr3_nt: TGCAGTCTAGACCGTTACAATGAGCAGTTCTTC

clone_size: few
j_call: TRBJ2-1
v_call: TRBV5-1
cdr3_length: 16
d_call: .
cdr3_aa: CASSPPRGYSYNEQFF
cdr3_nt: TGCGCCAGCAGCCCTCCTCGGGGATACTCCTACAATGAGCAGTTCTTC

clone_size: .
j_call: TRBJ2-2
v_call: TRBV6-1
cdr3_length: 16
d_call: .
cdr3_aa: CATKKGRALNTGELFF
cdr3_nt: TGTGCCACTAAGAAAGGCAGGGCACTGAACACCGGGGAGCTGTTTTTT

clone_size: few
j_call: TRBJ1-6
v_call: TRBV18
cdr3_length: 15
d_call: .
cdr3_aa: CASSPTGMDDSPLHF
cdr3_nt: TGTGCCAGCTCACCGACAGGAATGGATGATTCACCCCTCCACTTT

clone_size: few
j_call: TRBJ2-6
v_call: TRBV10-3
cdr3_length: 13
d_call: .
cdr3_aa: CALKLSGANVLTF
cdr3_nt: TGTGCCTTAAAGCTATCTGGGGCCAACGTCCTGACTTTC

clone_size: .
j_call: TRBJ2-7
v_call: TRBV7-2
cdr3_length: 15
d_call: .
cdr3_aa: CASSLVRGQVGEQYF
cdr3_nt: TGTGCCAGCAGCTTAGTACGGGGGCAGGTGGGCGAGCAGTACTTC

clone_size: .
j_call: TRBJ2-7
v_call: TRBV5-1
cdr3_length: 14
d_call: TRBD1
cdr3_aa: CASSLVQGAYEQYF
cdr3_nt: TGCGCCAGCAGCTTGGTGCAGGGGGCGTACGAGCAGTACTTC

clone_size: .
j_call: TRBJ1-2
v_call: TRBV12-3/TRBV12-4
cdr3_length: 15
d_call: .
cdr3_aa: CASSSDAGHGYGYTF
cdr3_nt: TGTGCCAGCAGTTCAGACGCGGGACACGGCTATGGCTACACCTTC